The following is a T cell receptor (beta chain) sequence with its context. The data derive from a study of blood T cell repertoires in COVID-19. Profiling relied on immunoSEQ multiplex PCR, and the TCRdb table lists in-frame clones only, not all of them. This table has a few hundred thousand clones, around 91% appearing once. Germline CDR1 is KGHSH and CDR2 is LQKENI. This CDR3 is built from 13 residues. Trimming took 5 bases from V and 4 from J, leaving 11 bases between them. V usage is TRBV18 and J usage is TRBJ1-2, with a possible D match to TRBD1 (6 bases). Sequences were obtained from peripheral blood. The receptor was isolated from a woman aged 55-70 years with COVID-19, enrolled during active disease. CDR3 nucleotide sequence: TGTGCCAGCTCAACGGGGACACCCTATGGCTACACCTTC. Amino acids: CASSTGTPYGYTF.